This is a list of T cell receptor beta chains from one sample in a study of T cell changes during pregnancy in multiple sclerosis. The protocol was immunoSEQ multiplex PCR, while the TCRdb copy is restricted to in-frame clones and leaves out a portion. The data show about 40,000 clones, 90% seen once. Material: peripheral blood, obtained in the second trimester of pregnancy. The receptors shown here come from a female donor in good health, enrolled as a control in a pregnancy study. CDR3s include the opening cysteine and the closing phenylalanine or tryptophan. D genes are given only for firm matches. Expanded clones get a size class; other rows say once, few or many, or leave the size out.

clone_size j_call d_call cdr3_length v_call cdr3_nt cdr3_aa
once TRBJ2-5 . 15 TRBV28 TGTGCCAGCAGCAGGGGCGGTAATACCTTAGAGACCCAGTACTTC CASSRGGNTLETQYF
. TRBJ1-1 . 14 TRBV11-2 TGTGCCAGCAGCCGTGGGAGCCCGGGGGCTGAAGCTTTCTTT CASSRGSPGAEAFF
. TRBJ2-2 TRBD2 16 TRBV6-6 TGTGCCAGCAGTTCGGGACTAGCGGGAGAGGGCGGGGAGCTGTTTTTT CASSSGLAGEGGELFF
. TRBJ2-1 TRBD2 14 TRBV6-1 TGTGCCAGCTGGGGGGGACTTAAAAGGGATGAGCAGTTCTTC CASWGGLKRDEQFF
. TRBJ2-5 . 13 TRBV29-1 TGCAGCGTTGAACGGGTTGAGGGAGAGACCCAGTACTTC CSVERVEGETQYF
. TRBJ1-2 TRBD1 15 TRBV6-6 TGTGCCAGCAGCGACCGAGGGACAGATGACTATGGCTACACCTTC CASSDRGTDDYGYTF
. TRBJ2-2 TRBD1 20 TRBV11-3 TGTGCCAGCAGCTTAGATCGGACAGGGGGTATTTTAGGGGACACCGGGGAGCTGTTTTTT CASSLDRTGGILGDTGELFF
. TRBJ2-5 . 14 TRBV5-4 TGTGCCAGCAGCTTGGTGGAAACAGTAGGGACCCAGTACTTC CASSLVETVGTQYF
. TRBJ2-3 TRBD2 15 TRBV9 TGTGCCAGCAGCGTAGGGGCGGGAGGAACAGATACGCAGTATTTT CASSVGAGGTDTQYF
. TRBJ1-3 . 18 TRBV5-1 TGCGCCAGCAGCTTTAGGAGCTCTAATACGAGGGCTGGAAACACCATATATTTT CASSFRSSNTRAGNTIYF
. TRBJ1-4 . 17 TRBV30 TGTGCCTGGAGTCTACAACGGGAACGAGCAACTAATGAAAAACTGTTTTTT CAWSLQRERATNEKLFF
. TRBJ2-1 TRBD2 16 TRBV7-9 TGTGCCAGCAGCCCGCTAGCGGGGGGGACCTACAATGAGCAGTTCTTC CASSPLAGGTYNEQFF
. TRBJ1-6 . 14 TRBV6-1 TGTGCCAGCAGGGAGCAGGCAGGGGATTCACCCCTCCACTTT CASREQAGDSPLHF
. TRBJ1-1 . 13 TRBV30 TGTGCCTGGACCATTACAGCGAACACTGAAGCTTTCTTT CAWTITANTEAFF
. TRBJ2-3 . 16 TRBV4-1 TGCGCCAGCAGCCAAGAAAGAGCGCTCAGCACAGATACGCAGTATTTT CASSQERALSTDTQYF
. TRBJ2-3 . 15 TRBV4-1 TGCGCCAGCAGCCAAGAAAAGGGGGGGCCCGATACGCAGTATTTT CASSQEKGGPDTQYF
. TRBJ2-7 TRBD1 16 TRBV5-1 TGCGCCAGCAGCTTGGCCGGGACAGGGGTTTCCTACGAGCAGTACTTC CASSLAGTGVSYEQYF
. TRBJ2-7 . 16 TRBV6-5 TGTGCCAGCAGTTACTCGACAGATATCATCTCCTACGAGCAGTACTTC CASSYSTDIISYEQYF
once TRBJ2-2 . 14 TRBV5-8 TGTGCCAGCAGCTTGGCGGTAGCCCCCGGGGAGCTGTTTTTT CASSLAVAPGELFF